The clone carrying this TCR beta chain was detected many times. These data originate in a study of T cells in Graves' hyperthyroidism and ophthalmopathy. About the research overall: Upon initial diagnosis and before any treatment, peripheral blood was collected.

It was RNA transcripts that yielded the amplified TCR beta CDR3 regions. The study used the HTBI primer set for a first-round RT-PCR of the TCR CDR3. TCRdb used MiXCR to reprocess the multiplex PCR reads, holding one entry per CDR3 protein. The sample holds hundreds of thousands of distinct CDR3 sequences, over 11% seen once. V was trimmed by 6 bases and J by 3 bases, leaving 8 bases between them. The length of the CDR3 is 13 residues. Per germline, CDR1 SNHLY and CDR2 FYNNEI. The specimen sequenced was blood. This TCR derives from a woman between 25 and 40 years old with Graves' hyperthyroidism. The chain links TRBV2 to TRBJ2-2, with no clear D. The CDR3 is CASRGPHTGELFF. Here the CDR3 DNA reads TGTGCCAGCAGAGGGCCCCACACCGGGGAGCTGTTTTTT.